This T cell receptor beta chain was observed in a study of blood T cell repertoires in COVID-19. Study-level background: COVID-19 samples, acute and convalescent, were from the United States, Italy and Spain.

This clone was counted between two and nine times. Germline loops: CDR1 MGHDK, CDR2 SYGVNS. The CDR3 has 13 residues. V gave up 7 bases and J gave up 6 bases; unmatched junction bases: 3. Authors' data handling: Quantification of nucleated cells was approximated via reference gene primer amplification. Data came from immunoSEQ multiplex PCR; TCRdb stores just in-frame clones and leaves some out. V and J calls and clone size are those listed in that table; D and trimming were worked out from the DNA. The table records approximately 130,000 clones, over 70% of them present only once. Sample: peripheral blood. The TCR was taken from a man at least 80 years old with active or convalescent COVID-19. This chain links TRBV25-1 with TRBJ1-5; 10 bases match TRBD1. The CDR3 DNA reads TGTGCCAGCAAAGGACAGGGGGGTCAGCCCCAGCATTTT. This codes for CASKGQGGQPQHF.